Below are 9 T cell receptor beta chains sequenced from a single sample in a study of T cell changes during pregnancy in multiple sclerosis. Here immunoSEQ multiplex PCR was the method, and the copy in TCRdb shows in-frame clones only, minus some. The repertoire holds more than 55,000 clones, with about nine tenths as singletons. Here the sequenced sample was peripheral blood, taken in the third trimester of pregnancy. Source of these receptors: a female donor in good health, enrolled as a control in a pregnancy study.

This clone has a single count. The chain links TRBV4-2 to TRBJ1-1; unclear D gene. CDR3 length: 16 amino acids. Germline assignment: CDR1 LGHNA and CDR2 YNFKEQ. The V gene lost 1 base and the J gene lost 2 bases, with 14 bases spanning the gap. The CDR3, as DNA: TGTGCCAGCAGCCAAGTCGCACATTACGAAAACACTGAAGCTTTCTTT. This encodes CASSQVAHYENTEAFF.

The chain employs TRBV2 and TRBJ2-1; no firm D call. Trimming removed 8 bases from V and 0 bases from J, with 11 bases in between. This CDR3 region has 14 residues. Germline loops: CDR1 SNHLY, CDR2 FYNNEI. The DNA for the CDR3 is TGTGCCAGCCCTTCTTCTAGCTCCTACAATGAGCAGTTCTTC. Translating it yields CASPSSSSYNEQFF. The complete variable domain, with remaining parts taken from reference TRBV2 and TRBJ2-1, reads EPEVTQTPSHQVTQMGQEVILRCVPISNHLYFYWYRQILGQKVEFLVSFYNNEISEKSEIFDDQFSVERPDGSNFTLKIRSTKLEDSAMYFCASPSSSSYNEQFFGPGTRLTVL.

This chain joins TRBV28 and TRBJ2-1, with 12 bases that match TRBD2. Germline V gives CDR1 MDHEN, CDR2 SYDVKM. Trimming at V came to 5 bases and at J to 3 bases, leaving 5 bases not matched to a gene. This CDR3 is 16 amino acids long. The CDR3 bases are TGTGCCAGCAGTCCCCGACTAGCGGGAGACTACAATGAGCAGTTCTTC. Encoded protein: CASSPRLAGDYNEQFF.

The rearrangement uses TRBV10-3 and TRBJ1-2; no clear D gene. Germline V gives CDR1 ENHRY, CDR2 SYGVKD. The CDR3 contains 13 residues. V lost 2 bases and J lost 6, with 10 bases in between. The CDR3 bases are TGTGCCATCAGTGAGCACTCTCGCCATGGCTACACCTTC. Its translation is CAISEHSRHGYTF.

The rearrangement links TRBV27 to TRBJ1-5, with D unclear. The germline V gene encodes CDR1 MNHEY and CDR2 SMNVEV (reference sequence). The CDR3 is 12 amino acids. V was clipped by 3 bases and J by 5 bases, with 5 bases between them. The CDR3 protein is CASSFIDQPQHF. The CDR3 DNA reads as TGTGCCAGCAGTTTTATCGATCAGCCCCAGCATTTT.

V is TRBV10-2 and J is TRBJ2-1; 11 bases map to TRBD1. Trimming removed 6 bases from V and 4 bases from J; junction bases left unmatched: 2. Looked up from germline, CDR1 is WSHSY and CDR2 is SAAADI. This CDR3 region has 14 residues. CDR3 loop: CASRGTGGYNEQFF. The CDR3 DNA reads TGCGCCAGCAGGGGGACAGGGGGTTACAATGAGCAGTTCTTC.

This clone was seen just once. This rearrangement joins TRBV4-1 to TRBJ1-3, with D uncertain. Germline CDR1 and CDR2: MGHRA and YSYEKL. This CDR3 is 17 amino acids long. The germline V and J ends were trimmed by 3 bases and 0 bases, with 15 bases remaining between them. CDR3 region: CASSQPARGGSGNTIYF. Here the CDR3 DNA reads TGCGCCAGCAGCCAGCCCGCCCGCGGAGGCTCTGGAAACACCATATATTTT.

V gene TRBV7-9 combines with J gene TRBJ1-1; D perhaps matches TRBD1 (6 bases). CDR1 SEHNR and CDR2 FQNEAQ come from the germline V gene (reference sequence). Trimming left V 7 bases short and J 1 base short, with 10 bases between. The CDR3 spans 13 residues. CDR3 residues: CASIQGKNTEAFF. CDR3 sequence (DNA): TGTGCCAGCATCCAGGGGAAGAACACTGAAGCTTTCTTT.

V gene TRBV29-1 combines with J gene TRBJ1-2; 9 nucleotides agree with TRBD1. CDR1 and CDR2 (germline): SQVTM, ANQGSEA. The CDR3 consists of 16 residues. The V and J ends lost 5 bases and 3 bases, in that order; junction bases with no gene match: 13. The CDR3 DNA reads TGCAGCGTTTTGCCCCGAAACAGGGACAGGGACTATGGCTACACCTTC. Its protein is CSVLPRNRDRDYGYTF.